The T cell receptor (beta chain) under discussion was sequenced for a study of T cells in Graves' hyperthyroidism and ophthalmopathy. Study-level information: Once the initial diagnosis was made, peripheral blood was obtained before any treatment. Findings and limits, study-wide: Using 13 V-J features, a model discriminated ophthalmopathy from stable hyperthyroidism. Among clonotypes expanded in thyroid above 0.001, most were also found in blood.

This clonotype was recorded a few times. Its antigen is unidentified. An end of the junction does not agree with germline; a read error may underlie this. The CDR3 is made up of 12 amino acids. Germline CDR1 and CDR2: LNHDA and SQIVND (reference sequence). The TCR beta CDR3 regions underwent amplification using RNA transcripts as the source. HTBI primers were used for first-round RT-PCR of the TCR CDR3. MiXCR, run by TCRdb on the multiplex PCR reads, gives a single entry per CDR3 protein. In the table there are just under 750,000 distinct CDR3 sequences, under 45% of which are singletons. The chain uses TRBV19 and TRBJ1-5, with unresolved D. The receptor was isolated from a woman aged 40-49 years with Graves' hyperthyroidism. Sequencing input: blood. The chain's CDR3 is CASNILGQPQHF. The CDR3, as DNA: TGTGCCAGTAATATACTAGGTCAGCCCCAGCATTTT.